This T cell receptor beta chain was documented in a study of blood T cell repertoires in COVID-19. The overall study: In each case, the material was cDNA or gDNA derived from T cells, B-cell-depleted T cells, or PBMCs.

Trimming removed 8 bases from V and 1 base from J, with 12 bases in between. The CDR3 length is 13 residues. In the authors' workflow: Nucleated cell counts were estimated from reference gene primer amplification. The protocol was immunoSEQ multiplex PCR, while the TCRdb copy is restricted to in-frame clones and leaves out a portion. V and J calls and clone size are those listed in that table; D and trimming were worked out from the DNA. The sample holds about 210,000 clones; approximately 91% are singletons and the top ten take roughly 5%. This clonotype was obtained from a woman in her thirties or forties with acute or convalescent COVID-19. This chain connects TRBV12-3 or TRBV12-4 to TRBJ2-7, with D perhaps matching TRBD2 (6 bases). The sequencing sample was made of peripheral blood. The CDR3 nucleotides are TGTGCCAGCCGATTGACTAGTTCCTACGAGCAGTACGTC. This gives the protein CASRLTSSYEQYV.